This T cell receptor (beta chain) comes out of a study of blood T cells in healthy people across ages. The length of the CDR3 is 15 residues. Trimming took 1 base from V and 10 from J, leaving 17 bases between them. From germline, CDR1 is SGHTA and CDR2 FQGNSA. At least 6.5 million PBMCs were isolated per sample. A second roughly 6 to 11 cycle PCR used barcoded and J-beta primers. From the 5' RACE reads, TCRdb called clonotypes with MiXCR, one entry per CDR3 protein. The table includes hundreds of thousands of distinct CDR3 sequences, under 35% detected once. V gene TRBV7-2 combines with J gene TRBJ2-1; D perhaps matches TRBD2 (5 bases). The sequenced sample was blood. The origin of this receptor is a woman of 80 years or more in good health. CDR3 nucleotides: TGTGCCAGCAGCTTAGGCCCGGCGGGCCGAGAAGAGCAGTTCTTC. It codes for CASSLGPAGREEQFF.